This TCR beta chain was sequenced for a study of read filtering for tumor transcriptome and immune sequencing. The overall study: Mean patient age was approximately 66 years, range roughly 40 to 80; 17 to 20 male, more than 11 female. Revised staging placed eight or nine patients in R-ISS I, approximately 16 in II, about seven in III. Whole-transcriptome libraries were prepared after DNase treatment.

With 3 bases clipped from V and 6 bases from J, the junction kept 1 base outside the gene matches. Germline assignment: CDR1 LNHDA and CDR2 SQIVND (reference sequence). The CDR3 sequence is 13 residues long. This clonotype was counted many times. Every patient had bone marrow sampled while the disease was active. From about 400 ng of RNA, a library with molecular barcoded alpha/delta and beta/gamma adaptors was made. From the reads, TCRdb called clonotypes with MiXCR, one entry per CDR3 protein. The table has 90,000 to 95,000 distinct CDR3 sequences, roughly 21% seen once. The material sequenced was a population of CD138-negative cells sorted from bone marrow. The chain carries TRBV19 and TRBJ2-1; 8 bases are a match to TRBD1. The TCR was taken from a donor aged 40 or over with multiple myeloma. The CDR3 DNA sequence: TGTGCCAGTAGTATGGACAGGGTCAATGAGCAGTTCTTC. It yields the protein CASSMDRVNEQFF. The variable domain in full, with the rest retrieved from reference TRBV19 and TRBJ2-1, is DGGITQSPKYLFRKEGQNVTLSCEQNLNHDAMYWYRQDPGQGLRLIYYSQIVNDFQKGDIAEGYSVSREKKESFPLTVTSAQKNPTAFYLCASSMDRVNEQFFGPGTRLTVL.